Below, 8 T cell receptor beta chains from the same sample are listed, as sequenced in a study of cytomegalovirus exposure and HLA in healthy donors. 13 Jbeta primers and 60 Vbeta primers were used for the PCR. Profiled with immunoSEQ multiplex PCR; TCRdb holds only in-frame clones, not every one. The data contain more than 95,000 clones, 75% to 80% of them seen just once; the ten biggest clones take up 5.5% to 8%. Material for sequencing was PBMCs. These receptors were obtained from a woman in her thirties or forties in good health and CMV-seronegative.

The chain employs TRBV28 and TRBJ2-7; 7 bases map to TRBD1. CDR1 MDHEN and CDR2 SYDVKM come from the germline V gene. J was trimmed by 3 bases and V by 6 bases; bases with no gene match: 11. There are 15 residues in the CDR3. As DNA, the CDR3 is TGTGCCAGCAGCAAATTGGGACAGTCTGACTACGAGCAGTACTTC. This sequence encodes CASSKLGQSDYEQYF.

The chain is built from TRBV19 and TRBJ1-4, with D possibly being TRBD1 (6 bases). CDR1 is LNHDA, CDR2 SQIVND, per germline (reference sequence). This CDR3 spans 15 amino acids. V was pared by 5 bases and J by 8 bases, with 18 bases between. Written as DNA, the CDR3 is TGTGCCAGTAGTGATTCAGGGGCCCCCGGAGAAAAACTGTTTTTT. Protein: CASSDSGAPGEKLFF.

This rearrangement joins TRBV19 to TRBJ2-1; 9 nucleotides match TRBD1. This CDR3 spans 14 amino acids. The junction had 3 bases not matched to a gene; V was cut back by 3 bases and J by 6 bases. Germline CDR1 reads LNHDA; CDR2 reads SQIVND (reference sequence). The CDR3 DNA sequence: TGTGCCAGTAGTATCACAGGGGGCCTCAATGAGCAGTTCTTC. Encoded protein: CASSITGGLNEQFF.

This chain links TRBV5-4 with TRBJ2-7; TRBD2 agrees at 10 bases. The V gene's germline CDR1 is SGHNT and CDR2 YYREEE (reference sequence). This CDR3 has 16 residues. V dropped 3 bases and J dropped 0; count of bases not matched to a gene: 6. CDR3 amino acids: CASSSGLAASSYEQYF. As DNA, the CDR3 is TGTGCCAGCAGCTCTGGACTAGCGGCGAGCTCCTACGAGCAGTACTTC.

This clone occurred once. The rearrangement joins TRBV4-1 to TRBJ1-1; D is possibly TRBD1 (6 bases). This CDR3 comprises 15 residues. The V gene's germline CDR1 is MGHRA and CDR2 YSYEKL. The V end was cut by 4 bases, the J end by 1 base, with 13 bases between. The CDR3 region has the DNA TGCGCCAGCAGCCTACGACAGGTGGGGAACACTGAAGCTTTCTTT. Protein sequence: CASSLRQVGNTEAFF.

This sequence joins TRBV6-5 and TRBJ2-4, with 11 bases aligning to TRBD2. V lost 5 bases to trimming and J lost 6 bases; unmatched junction nucleotides: 3. The CDR3 contains 14 residues. Germline values: CDR1 MNHEY, CDR2 SVGAGI. CDR3 region: CASSGGTSGNIQYF. DNA for the CDR3: TGTGCCAGCAGTGGCGGGACTAGCGGAAACATTCAGTACTTC.

This chain uses TRBV28 with TRBJ1-2, with D unclear. The ends were cut back, 3 bases at V and 2 bases at J, with 7 bases in the middle. CDR3 length equals 13 residues. CDR1 MDHEN and CDR2 SYDVKM come from the germline V gene. CDR3 nucleotide sequence: TGTGCCAGCAGTTTGGTGGAGAACTATGGCTACACCTTC. Its translation is CASSLVENYGYTF.

V is TRBV28 and J is TRBJ2-3, with D maybe TRBD1 (6 bases). The CDR3 loop spans 13 amino acids. Germline-derived CDR1 and CDR2 are MDHEN and SYDVKM. V shed 3 bases and J shed 4 bases, with 8 bases lying between them. For the CDR3, the DNA is TGTGCCAGCAGTTTTAGGGGGTCAGATACGCAGTATTTT. Encoded protein: CASSFRGSDTQYF.